This T cell receptor beta chain was sequenced during a study of T cells in localized non-small cell lung cancer. Whole-study results and caveats: There were a median 57 of the top 100 tumor clones appearing in adjacent lung. Tumor trailed uninvolved adjacent lung in T cell clonality, which peaked there.

This clone occurred once. What it binds is not known. The ends lost 1 base at V and 5 bases at J; junction bases unmatched: 4. Germline values: CDR1 SGDLS, CDR2 YYNGEE. The CDR3 has 14 residues. Measured with immunoSEQ multiplex PCR; TCRdb has only the in-frame clones, and not every one. The table has 100,000 to 150,000 clones, roughly 90% seen once. This sample comprised peripheral blood, obtained before any cancer treatment. This chain connects TRBV9 to TRBJ2-5; 8 nucleotides match TRBD1. The TCR comes from a female donor older than 55 with stage I lung adenocarcinoma. This CDR3 reads CASSVQGAPETQYF. CDR3 coding DNA: TGTGCCAGCAGCGTACAGGGGGCGCCTGAGACCCAGTACTTC. Combining the CDR3 with reference TRBV9 and TRBJ2-5 gives the whole variable domain DSGVTQTPKHLITATGQRVTLRCSPRSGDLSVYWYQQSLDQGLQFLIQYYNGEERAKGNILERFSAQQFPDLHSELNLSSLELGDSALYFCASSVQGAPETQYFGPGTRLLVL.